This T cell receptor beta chain is drawn from a study of blood T cell repertoires in COVID-19. On the study more broadly: Whether acute or convalescent, the COVID-19 samples came from the United States, Italy and Spain. Sources were T cells, B-cell-depleted T cells, or PBMCs; the material itself was cDNA or gDNA.

Per the authors' pipeline: Cell counts per sample came from amplifying reference gene primers. Measured with immunoSEQ multiplex PCR; TCRdb has only the in-frame clones, and not every one. The V and J calls and the clone size are those of that table, but D and trimming were determined from the DNA. The table has tens of thousands of clones, over 75% seen once. This clone was counted a few times. The clonotype was recovered from a man aged 70 or older with active or convalescent COVID-19. The source material was peripheral blood.

The CDR3 nucleotides are TGTGCCAGCAGCGCGCGGACAGGGTGGACCGGGGAGCTGTTTTTT. Protein: CASSARTGWTGELFF. The chain joins TRBV9 to TRBJ2-2; the match to TRBD1 covers 8 bases. Trimming cost V 3 bases and J 5 bases; bases outside gene matches: 6. Germline V lookup: CDR1 SGDLS, CDR2 YYNGEE. The CDR3 has 15 amino acids.